This passage covers 17 T cell receptor beta chains from one sample sequenced in a study of blood T cells in healthy people across ages. A second about 7 to 12 cycle PCR used barcoded and J-beta primers. In TCRdb, the 5' RACE reads were re-called with MiXCR into one record per CDR3 protein. The repertoire includes about 780,000 distinct CDR3 sequences, 35% to 60% of them detected once, and around a sixth sits in the top ten. Sequencing was done on a sample of blood. Source of these receptors: an elderly man in good health.

As for this clonotype: The junction departs from the called germline gene at one end, perhaps through a read error. CDR3 amino acids: CASRSTGLNTEVFF. Written as DNA, the CDR3 is TGTGCCAGCAGGTCGACAGGGCTAAACACTGAAGTTTTCTTT. This rearrangement joins TRBV12-3 or TRBV12-4 to TRBJ1-1; TRBD1 aligns across 7 bases. The CDR3 is 14 residues long.

The rearrangement uses TRBV30 and TRBJ1-5; D is ambiguous. Germline V gene sequence: CDR1 GTSNPN, CDR2 SVGIG (reference sequence). CDR3 length: 14 residues. Trimming left V 0 bases short and J 7 bases short, with 13 bases between. DNA for the CDR3: TGTGCCTGGAGTGTACGTGGGGTTGGGCAGCCCCAGCATTTT. Its translation is CAWSVRGVGQPQHF. The full variable domain, with the rest looked up from reference TRBV30 and TRBJ1-5, is SQTIHQWPATLVQPVGSPLSLECTVEGTSNPNLYWYRQAAGRGLQLLFYSVGIGQISSEVPQNLSASRPQDRQFILSSKKLLLSDSGFYLCAWSVRGVGQPQHFGDGTRLSIL.

This chain links TRBV3-1 with TRBJ2-1, with unresolved D. CDR1 and CDR2 (germline): LGHDT, YNNKEL (reference sequence). V gave up 3 bases and J gave up 7 bases, with 13 bases separating them. The CDR3 extends over 14 amino acids. Here the CDR3 reads CASSHTAARNEQFF. DNA for the CDR3: TGTGCCAGCAGCCATACAGCTGCTAGGAATGAGCAGTTCTTC.

This clonotype has only a few counts. The V and J genes are TRBV12-3 or TRBV12-4 and TRBJ1-5; tentatively, D is TRBD1 (6 bases). Trimming shortened V by 8 bases and J by 7 bases, and 18 bases separated the two germline ends. This CDR3 has 14 residues. CDR3 nucleotides: TGTGCCAGCGGGTGGGGGGGGGCGGAACAGCCCCAGCATTTT. As protein: CASGWGGAEQPQHF.

V and J are TRBV29-1 and TRBJ2-5; D is uncertain. V lost 5 bases and J lost 0, with 13 bases in between. The CDR3 runs 14 residues. Germline assignment: CDR1 SQVTM and CDR2 ANQGSEA. Written as DNA, the CDR3 is TGCAGCGTTACCCTTGAGGAGTACCAAGAGACCCAGTACTTC. It codes for CSVTLEEYQETQYF.

For the CDR3, the DNA is TGTGCCAGCAGCGCATACCGGGACAAACCACACACCGGGGAGCTGTTTTTT. Its translation is CASSAYRDKPHTGELFF. The gene calls are TRBV7-2 and TRBJ2-2; weak D call: TRBD1 (6 bases). CDR3 length: 17 residues. Germline V CDR1 and CDR2: SGHTA, FQGNSA. Trimming left V 5 bases short and J 3 bases short, with 19 bases between.

This clonotype was counted ten times or more. The V call is TRBV7-2, the J call TRBJ2-3; D not certain. The germline V gene encodes CDR1 SGHTA and CDR2 FQGNSA. The CDR3 runs to 13 residues. Deletions cut 5 bases from V and 1 base from J, with 7 bases between. The CDR3 DNA sequence: TGTGCCAGCAGCCCCGTTGGCACAGATACGCAGTATTTT. Its translation: CASSPVGTDTQYF. Looking up the rest from reference TRBV7-2 and TRBJ2-3 gives the full variable domain: GAGVSQSPSNKVTEKGKDVELRCDPISGHTALYWYRQSLGQGLEFLIYFQGNSAPDKSGLPSDRFSAERTGGSVSTLTIQRTQQEDSAVYLCASSPVGTDTQYFGPGTRLTVL.

Only a few counts were recorded for this clonotype. V gene TRBV20-1 combines with J gene TRBJ1-1, with D hard to call. The CDR3 has 11 amino acids. The germline V gene has CDR1 DFQATT and CDR2 SNEGSKA (reference sequence). V was cut by 7 bases and J by 10 bases, with 16 bases left in between. In DNA, the CDR3 is TGCAGTGTCCCGGGGTATTCAGGAGCTTTCTTT. Its protein product is CSVPGYSGAFF.

In this sample, this clonotype turned up a few times. The V and J genes are TRBV6-2 or TRBV6-3 and TRBJ2-1; D possibly corresponds to TRBD2 (5 bases). Germline V lookup: CDR1 MNHEY, CDR2 SVGEGT. V was cut by 6 bases and J by 0 bases, with 27 bases left in between. This CDR3 spans 20 amino acids. In DNA form, the CDR3 reads TGTGCCAGCAGCCCCCGGGATCCGCGATCTCGATTGAGCTCCTACAATGAGCAGTTCTTC. It specifies CASSPRDPRSRLSSYNEQFF.

This clonotype showed up just a few times. The J gene is TRBJ1-4, the V gene TRBV12-3 or TRBV12-4; 7 bases are shared with TRBD1. The V segment lost 3 bases and the J segment 3 bases; nucleotides outside the gene matches: 4. The CDR3 runs to 15 residues. The CDR3 DNA is TGTGCCAGCAGTTTTACAGGGGTTTCTAATGAAAAACTGTTTTTT. This translates into CASSFTGVSNEKLFF.

The chain couples TRBV9 to TRBJ2-1, with a tentative D call TRBD2 (5 bases). The CDR3 is 14 residues long. Germline assignment: CDR1 SGDLS and CDR2 YYNGEE. Trimming took 0 bases from V and 8 from J, leaving 12 bases between them. The CDR3 nucleotides read TGTGCCAGCAGCGTAGGCGAGAGGGAGCATGAGCAGTTCTTC. As protein: CASSVGEREHEQFF.

The chain employs TRBV20-1 and TRBJ1-1; the D gene is possibly TRBD1 (5 bases). V was pared by 7 bases and J by 5 bases, with 20 bases between. Germline V lookup: CDR1 DFQATT, CDR2 SNEGSKA (reference sequence). CDR3 length: 14 residues. The CDR3 coding sequence is TGCAGTGGACGGGGAGGGGACGAGTGGACTGAAGCTTTCTTT. Its protein product is CSGRGGDEWTEAFF.

The genes are TRBV20-1 and TRBJ1-5, with D maybe TRBD1 (5 bases). Germline loops: CDR1 DFQATT, CDR2 SNEGSKA (reference sequence). Trimming shortened V by 0 bases and J by 3 bases, and 9 bases separated the two germline ends. This CDR3 comprises 14 residues. CDR3 residues: CSARDRVDNQPQHF. The CDR3 DNA follows: TGCAGTGCTAGAGACAGGGTTGACAATCAGCCCCAGCATTTT.

Turning to this clonotype: A much larger clone lies one base from this, so it may be a read error. V is TRBV28 and J is TRBJ2-1, with D perhaps TRBD2 (6 bases). The ends were cut back, 6 bases at V and 10 bases at J, with 22 bases in the middle. Germline CDR1 reads MDHEN; CDR2 reads SYDVKM. The CDR3 has 15 amino acids. DNA of the CDR3: TGTGCCAGCAGCCGCCTCGGGAGCGGTTCCTACGAGCAGTTCTTC. Translation: CASSRLGSGSYEQFF. Variable domain in full (rest from reference TRBV28 and TRBJ2-1): DVKVTQSSRYLVKRTGEKVFLECVQDMDHENMFWYRQDPGLGLRLIYFSYDVKMKEKGDIPEGYSVSREKKERFSLILESASTNQTSMYLCASSRLGSGSYEQFFGPGTRLTVL.

The V call is TRBV20-1, the J call TRBJ1-3; 7 nucleotides agree with TRBD1. This CDR3 is 16 amino acids long. Germline values: CDR1 DFQATT, CDR2 SNEGSKA (reference sequence). V dropped 3 bases and J dropped 0; count of bases not matched to a gene: 8. The CDR3 is CSASLGQPRSGNTIYF. CDR3 DNA: TGCAGTGCTAGTCTGGGACAGCCGCGCTCTGGAAACACCATATATTTT.

The V gene is TRBV4-2, the J gene TRBJ1-2; 8 bases match TRBD1. This CDR3 has 16 amino acids. CDR1 is LGHNA and CDR2 is YNFKEQ in the germline V gene. The V gene end was trimmed by 0 bases and the J gene end by 4 bases; junction bases not matched to a gene: 7. The CDR3 here is CASSQEMGTGVYGYTF. In DNA, the CDR3 is TGTGCCAGCAGCCAAGAAATGGGGACAGGCGTCTATGGCTACACCTTC.

V and J are TRBV27 and TRBJ2-1; D not resolved. Between the trimmed V and J ends, which lost 4 bases and 10 bases, there was a span of 11 bases. The CDR3 loop spans 12 amino acids. The germline V gene encodes CDR1 MNHEY and CDR2 SMNVEV (reference sequence). CDR3 nucleotides: TGTGCCAGCAGTTCCCCGTTCAACGAGCAGTTCTTC. As protein: CASSSPFNEQFF.